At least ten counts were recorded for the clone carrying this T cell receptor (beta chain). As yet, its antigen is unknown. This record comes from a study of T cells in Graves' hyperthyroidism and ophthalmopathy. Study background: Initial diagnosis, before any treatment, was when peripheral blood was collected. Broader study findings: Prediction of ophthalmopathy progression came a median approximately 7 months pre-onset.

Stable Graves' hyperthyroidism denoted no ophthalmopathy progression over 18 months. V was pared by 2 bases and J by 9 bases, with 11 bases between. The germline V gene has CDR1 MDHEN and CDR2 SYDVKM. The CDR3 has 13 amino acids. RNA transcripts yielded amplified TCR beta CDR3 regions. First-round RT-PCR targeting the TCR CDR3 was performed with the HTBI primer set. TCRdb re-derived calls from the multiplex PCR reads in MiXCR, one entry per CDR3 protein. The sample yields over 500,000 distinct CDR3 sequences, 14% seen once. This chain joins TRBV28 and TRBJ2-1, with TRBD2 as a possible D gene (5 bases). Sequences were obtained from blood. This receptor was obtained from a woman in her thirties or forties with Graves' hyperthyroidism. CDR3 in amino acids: CASSLNRGTEQFF. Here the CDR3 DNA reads TGTGCCAGCAGTTTAAATCGGGGAACTGAGCAGTTCTTC.